This paragraph reports one TCR beta chain. The sample belongs to a study of OX40 agonist ivuxolimab in advanced cancers. Sequencing was performed with immunoSEQ multiplex PCR; in TCRdb, only in-frame clones are kept and a portion is missing. The sample includes 120,000 or so clones, 80% to 95% seen only once; the top ten take roughly 0.15%. The germline V gene has CDR1 SGHTA and CDR2 FQGNSA. The CDR3 length is 17 residues. Trimming at V came to 3 bases and at J to 0 bases, leaving 6 bases not matched to a gene. The gene calls are TRBV7-2 and TRBJ2-4; TRBD2 agrees at 9 bases. The sequences come from CD4+ or CD8+ T cells sorted from blood, collected in a trial of the OX40 agonist ivuxolimab. The clonotype originates from an adult with an advanced solid tumor such as melanoma, head and neck, liver or kidney cancer. The CDR3 DNA follows: TGTGCCAGCAGCTTTTGGACACTAGCGGGAGCCAAAAACATTCAGTACTTC. This sequence encodes CASSFWTLAGAKNIQYF.